A selection of T cell receptor beta chains follows, all from one sample in a study of blood T cell repertoires in COVID-19. The protocol was immunoSEQ multiplex PCR, while the TCRdb copy is restricted to in-frame clones and leaves out a portion. The table includes approximately 140,000 clones, 85% to 90% detected once. Sequences were obtained from peripheral blood. The receptors stem from a man aged 50 to 59 with active or convalescent COVID-19. CDR3s include the opening cysteine and the closing phenylalanine or tryptophan.

V gene,J gene,CDR3 protein
TRBV4-2,TRBJ1-4,CASSQGQAREKLFF
TRBV7-9,TRBJ2-7,CASSLAGGFSYEQYF
TRBV7-9,TRBJ1-2,CASSSTGAYGYTF
TRBV28,TRBJ1-5,CASSAGAGRQPQHF
TRBV18,TRBJ1-5,CASSPVQGQPQHF
TRBV11-2,TRBJ2-7,CASSERDRPHYEQYF
TRBV5-1,TRBJ1-1,CASSPDGLGGDRAFF
TRBV28,TRBJ1-6,CASSLRGGSPLHF
TRBV5-4,TRBJ1-1,CASSPLTGGRETEAFF
TRBV7-6,TRBJ2-2,CASSSGTSYTGELFF
TRBV7-9,TRBJ1-1,CASSEVGGIEAFF
TRBV19,TRBJ2-2,CASSLGGAGELFF
TRBV6-5,TRBJ1-1,CASSYRGNTEAFF
TRBV7-2,TRBJ2-1,CASSSNRDSINEQFF
TRBV25-1,TRBJ2-1,CASTVAGGNEQFF
TRBV7-8,TRBJ2-2,CASSSRTGGSGGELFF
TRBV24-1,TRBJ2-1,CATSDPKGRKISGRPYNEQFF
TRBV10-1,TRBJ2-1,CASSESSSSYNEQFF
TRBV19,TRBJ2-3,CASSMGSATGPDTQYF
TRBV9,TRBJ1-3,CASSRDFSGNTIYF
TRBV7-2,TRBJ2-5,CASSLAARGAGEQETQYF
TRBV7-2,TRBJ1-2,CASSPRTGADGYTF
TRBV7-3,TRBJ1-2,CASSLAQGSGYTF
TRBV11-2,TRBJ2-7,CASSLGPTPGTTTYEQYF
TRBV7-8,TRBJ2-7,CASSPQGASRDEQYF
TRBV7-8,TRBJ2-1,CASSFLGLANNEQFF
TRBV24-1,TRBJ2-5,CATSDPGRGETQYF
TRBV4-1,TRBJ2-1,CASSQGGGSYNEQFF
TRBV5-4,TRBJ1-1,CASSPQGIEAFF
TRBV19,TRBJ2-7,CASRRTGSIYEQYF
TRBV9,TRBJ2-7,CASSRKDRPGLAGAGDEQYF
TRBV4-2,TRBJ1-5,CASSQEAVGGQPQHF
TRBV30,TRBJ2-3,CAWSRSSSTDTQYF
TRBV28,TRBJ1-1,CASSFYSFGVTEAFF
TRBV7-9,TRBJ2-6,CASSWGGSGANVLTF
TRBV12-3/TRBV12-4,TRBJ2-3,CASRPGEDTQYF
TRBV18,TRBJ2-1,CASSPRGSRDNEQFF
TRBV6-5,TRBJ2-2,CASSYSWGQGTGELFF
TRBV28,TRBJ1-4,CASSFIDSNNEKLFF
TRBV5-1,TRBJ2-2,CASKRGNTGELFF
TRBV7-2,TRBJ2-1,CASNNPPGGEQFF
TRBV6-4,TRBJ2-7,CASSDSTLAGGPLTPGEQYF
TRBV30,TRBJ2-5,CASDRGGETQYF
TRBV6-5,TRBJ1-1,CASSYRRVGGTEAFF
TRBV19,TRBJ2-3,CASSMGVTDTQYF
TRBV19,TRBJ2-4,CASSIRGGIAKNIQYF
TRBV19,TRBJ1-2,CASSITGTGVPNYGYTF
TRBV6-5,TRBJ2-2,CASSPGTSGTGELFF
TRBV7-2,TRBJ2-1,CASRSTGGGNNEQFF
TRBV27,TRBJ2-7,CASSQWGVNSKNEQYF
TRBV28,TRBJ2-1,CASRLLGTAYNEQFF
TRBV6-5,TRBJ1-1,CASTEGVGPKAFF
TRBV9,TRBJ2-2,CASSMRPGLAGPAGELFF
TRBV14,TRBJ2-3,CASSQDLSDTQYF
TRBV6-5,TRBJ2-7,CASSQQSTGSYEQYF
TRBV15,TRBJ1-2,CATSRVGGANYGYTF
TRBV30,TRBJ2-7,CAWRAGLAGAYEQYF
TRBV25-1,TRBJ1-4,CASSEYKGNGGEKLFF